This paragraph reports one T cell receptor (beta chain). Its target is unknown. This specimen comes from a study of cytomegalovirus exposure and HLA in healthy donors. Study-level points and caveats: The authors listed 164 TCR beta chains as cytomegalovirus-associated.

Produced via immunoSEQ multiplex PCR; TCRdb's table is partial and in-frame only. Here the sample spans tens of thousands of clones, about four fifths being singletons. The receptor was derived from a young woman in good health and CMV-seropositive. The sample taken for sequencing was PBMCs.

The CDR3 is CASNEGTSGGEQYF. The CDR3 coding sequence is TGTGCCAGCAACGAGGGGACTAGCGGGGGGGAGCAGTACTTC. The chain carries TRBV2 and TRBJ2-7, with TRBD2 matching 15 bases. Germline loops: CDR1 SNHLY, CDR2 FYNNEI. The CDR3 spans 14 residues. The V gene end was trimmed by 7 bases and the J gene end by 7 bases; junction bases not matched to a gene: 5.